The clone carrying this TCR beta chain was seen ten or more times. Its target is not known. Each donor gave ten milliliters of peripheral blood. Total RNA extraction produced at least 5.5 micrograms (per sample) for the study. Using a J-beta primer mix together with a sample-barcoded 5' primer, a second PCR was run for about 6 to 11 cycles. All cDNA molecules were each tagged by a template-switch adaptor with 12 random nucleotides. TCRdb re-derived calls from the 5' RACE reads in MiXCR, one entry per CDR3 protein. The data contain roughly 680,000 distinct CDR3 sequences, around 50% of them singletons. The data belong to a study of blood T cells in healthy people across ages. Whole-study findings and limits: Whereas aged donors had fewer naive CD4+ cells, long-lived donors had more of them and higher diversity.

Germline trimming cut 6 bases from V and 3 bases from J; bases unmatched to any gene: 8. The CDR3 covers 14 residues. Germline loops: CDR1 SGHVS, CDR2 FQNEAQ. The sequence derives from a woman older than 75 in good health. Sequencing used blood. This chain connects TRBV7-8 to TRBJ2-7, with 7 bases identical to TRBD1. This CDR3 is CASRNTGVDYEQYF. The CDR3 nucleotides are TGTGCCAGCAGAAATACAGGGGTAGACTACGAGCAGTACTTC.